Below, one T cell receptor beta chain is given with its context. Its antigen is not known. The CDR3 length is 16 residues. V gave up 4 bases and J gave up 2 bases, with 17 bases separating them. The germline CDR1 and CDR2 sequences are SGHDT and YYEEEE. This sample stems from a study of T cell repertoires in cytomegalovirus infection. Overall study: A matching HLA type, together with CMV infection, was signaled by public TCR beta signatures. Findings and limits, study-wide: HLA-C-restricted TCR beta clonotypes specific for CMV led the ex vivo response.

TCRdb itself ran the reads through MiXCR, one entry per CDR3 protein. This sample has around 530,000 distinct CDR3 sequences; roughly 29% occur once, and the top ten carry 13%. The specimen sequenced was PBMCs. This rearrangement joins TRBV5-6 to TRBJ2-3; either TRBD1 or TRBD2 may supply D (5 bases each). The receptor was isolated from a human donor in good health (CMV status not recorded). Some clones in this sample may be carry-over from other donors' samples. The CDR3 sequence: CASSLLGLGDTDTQYF. In DNA, the CDR3 is TGTGCCAGCAGCCTACTAGGCCTAGGGGACACAGATACGCAGTATTTT.